This entry describes one T cell receptor beta chain. The record originates from a study of blood T cell repertoires in COVID-19. Study in general: The cDNA or gDNA used as material had been derived from T cells, B-cell-depleted T cells, or PBMCs.

In the study's own analysis: By means of reference gene primer amplification, nucleated cell counts were estimated. This table comes from immunoSEQ multiplex PCR, and its TCRdb copy is limited to in-frame clones, with some not included. V, J and clone size are those of that table, while D and trimming were read from the DNA. The repertoire includes approximately 190,000 clones, about 81% of them detected once, and 14% sits in the top ten. The germline V gene has CDR1 SNHLY and CDR2 FYNNEI. The CDR3 runs 16 residues. V was pared by 4 bases and J by 2 bases, with 12 bases between. The chain recombines TRBV2 with TRBJ2-6; perhaps TRBD1 as D (6 bases). The sequence came from a man younger than 45 with active or convalescent COVID-19. The sequencing input was peripheral blood. CDR3 bases: TGTGCCAGCAGTGGGCAGGGGTTAACTGGGGCCAACGTCCTGACTTTC. Residues: CASSGQGLTGANVLTF.